The clone carrying this T cell receptor (beta chain) was detected only a few times. The antigen is not known. The authors made TCR cDNA by 5'RACE template switching, adding a universal primer site and UMIs. TCRdb independently ran MiXCR on the 5' RACE reads; one entry per CDR3 protein. The profile shows 450,000 to 650,000 distinct CDR3 sequences, 21% of them singletons. CDR1 and CDR2 from the germline V gene are LGHNA and YSLEER. V dropped 8 bases and J dropped 1 base, with 11 bases sitting between them. This CDR3 has 13 amino acids. The record originates from a study of T cells after yellow fever vaccination. About the study: Fractions containing few cells were prepared with SMART-Seq v4 Ultra Low Input.

Overall study results and limits: Contaminants from the bulk population, in the form of abundant clonotypes, could be found in FACS-sorted repertoires.

The starting material was PBMCs, obtained 21 days after the first yellow fever vaccination. The V gene is TRBV4-3, the J gene TRBJ1-2; no reliable D call. The TCR sequence derives from a young man who received the YFV17D yellow fever vaccine. CDR3 loop: CASGPGRNYGYTF. The CDR3 DNA reads TGCGCCAGCGGCCCCGGACGTAACTATGGCTACACCTTC.